Below, one T cell receptor (beta chain) is given with its context. The antigen is undetermined. These data come from a study of blood T cells in healthy people across ages. V shed 5 bases, J shed 3 bases, and the junction held 13 bases outside the gene matches. CDR3 length equals 16 residues. The germline CDR1 and CDR2 sequences are MNHEY and SMNVEV (reference sequence). The draw of peripheral blood yielded 8.5 to 10 milliliters from each donor. The second PCR ran about 6 to 11 cycles with a sample-barcoded 5' primer and J-beta primers. Through a template-switch adaptor with 12 random nucleotides, each cDNA molecule received a tag. There were at least 3 million CDR3-containing paired-end reads obtained from each sample. TCRdb called the 5' RACE reads again in MiXCR, with one record for every CDR3 protein. Here the sample spans some 670,000 distinct CDR3 sequences, 40% to 65% being singletons. General study results and limits: A strong correlation was found between TCR beta diversity and the percentage of naive T cells.

The origin of this receptor is a woman aged 80 or over in good health. The chain recombines TRBV27 with TRBJ2-7; 7 bases fit TRBD2. The source material was blood. CDR3 protein: CASSPFGGSFLYEQYF. The CDR3 region has the DNA TGTGCCAGCAGTCCCTTTGGCGGGAGTTTCCTCTACGAGCAGTACTTC.